This TCR beta chain was captured in a study of neurological immune-mediated disorders (dated by TCRdb to between 2017 and 2020). Some background on the complete study: Using UMI-based sequencing, the study compared peripheral blood TCR-beta repertoires from patients with HTLV-I-associated myelopathy (HAM/TSP), patients with multiple sclerosis, and healthy controls. The 90 to 110 TCR-beta libraries included longitudinal samples, technical triplicates and paired sorted CD4+ and CD8+ T-cell subsets alongside PBMC samples. Of the approximately 66 subjects in the cohort, around 15 were HAM/TSP patients, 34 were multiple sclerosis patients, and some 20 were healthy controls.

What the authors observed across the whole study: The highest TCR clonal expansion was observed in HAM/TSP patients, whereas the lowest was observed in MS patients, even when compared with healthy controls. No identical CDR3 amino acid sequences were shared among expanded clones across subjects, suggesting private TCR-beta repertoires in all groups.

Many counts were recorded for this clonotype. This clone's antigen is unknown. Base qualities are not at hand, and no much larger clone is one base apart. The germline ends are 8 bases apart after V is trimmed by 1 base and J by 7 bases. The CDR3 measures 13 amino acids from cysteine to phenylalanine. CDR3 DNA is the only sequence kept; it has 39 bases, read in frame from the first base. The germline V gene supplies CDR1 MGHRA and CDR2 YSYEKL. Libraries from unsorted PBMCs were made from 2 million PBMCs kept in RNAlater at -80 degrees C until RNA extraction. PBMCs were separated from peripheral blood using Ficoll-Hypaque density gradient centrifugation and then cryopreserved in liquid nitrogen. cDNA was synthesized by template-switch 5'RACE using a primer carrying a 10-nucleotide random unique molecular identifier by which each TCR transcript was tagged. Each sequencing run produced over 160 million TCR-beta sequences covering 15-18 subjects. The RNeasy kit was used to extract total RNA. TCR-beta VDJ regions were amplified with primers for the TCR constant region and the 5'RACE anchor, using the KAPA Real-time Library Amplification kit. Sample indexes and Illumina adaptors were added in a first PCR, after which library yield was increased in a second PCR. The roughly 650 bp TCR product was size-selected on a 2% E-gel SizeSelection system after Ampure bead purification. Before pooling, library quality was assessed on a Bioanalyzer, concentration was determined with Qubit, and library quantification was performed with the Kapa Library Quantification kit. Paired-end 2 x 150 bp sequencing of the libraries was performed on an Illumina HiSeq 2500. To increase sequence diversity, roughly 24-32% phiX was spiked into each library pool. As for how the authors treated the data: The UMI-based MiGEC pipeline processed quality-filtered reads and removed over 75% of raw TCR sequences during error correction. VDJ genes were aligned to IMGT germline references, and each clonotype was defined by a unique CDR3 amino acid sequence together with V-J genes. Clonal expansion, Shannon diversity and CDR3 relatedness (CalcPairwiseDistances, ClusterSamples) were evaluated with VDJtools, and phylogenetic trees were built with CLCbio workbench. A clone was classed as expanded if it had 8 or more unique UMIs, a cutoff based on coefficient-of-variation modelling across technical triplicates. The public reads were run again by TCRdb, first through fastp at Q25 and then through MiXCR, and only productive beta chains were kept. Identical CDR3 proteins give one entry, which carries the most common genes and DNA. These V and J calls derive from TCRdb rather than the authors' analysis. This sample lists about 50,000 distinct CDR3 sequences; about 9.4% were detected once. The leading ten clones occupy roughly 5% of the sample.

The sequence derives from a man between 65 and 79 years old with HTLV-1-associated myelopathy (HAM/TSP). The chain is assembled from TRBV4-1 and TRBJ1-5; a weak D assignment points to TRBD1 (5 bases agree). Sample: PBMCs. The DNA sequence is TGCGCCAGCAGCCAAGGGGGCAGGCAGCCCCAGCATTTT. It is translated as CASSQGGRQPQHF.